This TCR beta chain was sequenced during a study of regulatory T cells in long-lasting Graves disease. Study conclusions and caveats: Owing to a sample size that was small, accuracy may have been reduced.

CDR3 length: 17 residues. Trimming cost V 8 bases and J 6 bases; bases outside gene matches: 19. Time point noted: newly diagnosed GD, antithyroid drugs for less than 3 months. PBMC RNA was the source of the TCR library. About this clonotype itself: The antigen remains undetermined.

Both iRepertoire HTBI primers and Arm-PCR of CDR3 regions were used to build the TCR beta libraries. TCRdb reprocessed the multiplex PCR reads with MiXCR, giving one entry per CDR3 protein. In the table there are around 250,000 distinct CDR3 sequences, around 18% of which are singletons. The sample was also linked to a second study, of T cells in Graves' hyperthyroidism and ophthalmopathy. That source reports: Stable hyperthyroidism was told apart from ophthalmopathy by a model built on 13 V-J features.

This clonotype was sampled from a woman between 25 and 40 years old with Graves disease. V and J are TRBV12-3 or TRBV12-4 and TRBJ2-1; 7 bases agree with TRBD2. The specimen comprised peripheral blood mononuclear cells (PBMCs), sampled at new diagnosis, from a patient treated with antithyroid drugs. The CDR3, as DNA: TGTGCCAGCGGGTCTAGCGGAGGGCCGCGATATCCCAATGAGCAGTTCTTC. It encodes CASGSSGGPRYPNEQFF.